Sequencing of this T cell receptor beta chain was carried out in a study of preoperative IRX-2 immunotherapy in early breast cancer. The treatment denotes: preoperative locoregional IRX-2 cytokine immunotherapy. Patients received preoperative, locoregional IRX-2 cytokine immunotherapy in a phase Ib study. The CDR3 consists of 14 residues. CDR1 is SGHVS, CDR2 FQNEAQ, per germline. Deletions cut 4 bases from V and 5 bases from J, with 15 bases between. Clones were read by immunoSEQ multiplex PCR, and TCRdb kept only the in-frame ones, dropping some. The data show about 43,000 clones, about 95% seen once.

The clonotype was recovered from a human donor with breast cancer. This material consisted of tumor tissue, taken after IRX-2 immunotherapy. J is TRBJ2-7 and V is TRBV7-8; D perhaps matches TRBD2 (5 bases). The CDR3 DNA reads as TGTGCCAGCAGCTCACTAGGCCGATATGACGAGCAGTACTTC. Translated, it gives CASSSLGRYDEQYF.